This is a list of T cell receptor beta chains from one sample in a study of blood T cell repertoires in COVID-19. TCRdb's table, derived via immunoSEQ multiplex PCR, lists solely in-frame clones and lacks some. The sample lists 150,000 to 200,000 clones; more than 85% were seen once. The sequencing input was peripheral blood. These receptor sequences come from a man aged 18 to 29 with acute or convalescent COVID-19. Each CDR3 is given with its conserved first and last residue. Each record gives: clone size, V gene, J gene, D gene, CDR3 protein, CDR3 DNA. A D gene is named only where the DNA matches it firmly. Some rows have no size entry. The others give once, few or many, or a class for an expanded clone.

-	TRBV6-5	TRBJ1-4	TRBD1	CASSTRQGAGKLFF	TGTGCCAGCAGTACAAGACAGGGGGCTGGAAAACTGTTTTTT
-	TRBV30	TRBJ1-2	-	CAWIGAGYGYTF	TGTGCCTGGATTGGGGCCGGCTATGGCTACACCTTC
-	TRBV2	TRBJ1-6	-	CASRVGGRDNSPLHF	TGTGCCAGCAGGGTAGGGGGACGAGATAATTCACCCCTCCACTTT
once	TRBV6-4	TRBJ2-2	TRBD2	CASSGLAGTGELFF	TGTGCCAGCAGTGGACTAGCTGGCACCGGGGAGCTGTTTTTT
-	TRBV7-8	TRBJ1-5	TRBD1	CASSLGQGAYNQPQHF	TGTGCCAGCAGCTTGGGGCAGGGGGCTTACAATCAGCCCCAGCATTTT
-	TRBV12-5	TRBJ2-1	-	CASGLVPWGGRLNEQFF	TGTGCTAGTGGTTTGGTACCGTGGGGGGGCAGGTTGAATGAGCAGTTCTTC
-	TRBV7-8	TRBJ2-5	-	CASSLKRAHSYQETQYF	TGTGCCAGCAGCTTAAAGCGGGCCCACTCCTACCAAGAGACCCAGTACTTC
-	TRBV21-1	TRBJ2-3	-	CASRQRQGPGTDTQYF	TGTGCCAGCAGGCAAAGGCAGGGCCCTGGCACAGATACGCAGTATTTT
-	TRBV19	TRBJ1-5	-	CASNRRDIGNQPQHF	TGTGCCAGTAATAGAAGGGACATCGGCAATCAGCCCCAGCATTTT
-	TRBV4-1	TRBJ2-5	TRBD2	CASSRGLRPSGGAYETQYF	TGCGCCAGCAGCCGCGGACTACGCCCTAGCGGGGGGGCCTACGAGACCCAGTACTTC
-	TRBV11-2	TRBJ1-3	-	CASSPWQGNSGNTIYF	TGTGCCAGCAGCCCTTGGCAGGGGAACTCTGGAAACACCATATATTTT
-	TRBV5-1	TRBJ1-1	-	CASSLTVNTEAFF	TGCGCCAGCAGCTTGACAGTGAACACTGAAGCTTTCTTT
-	TRBV7-9	TRBJ1-3	-	CASSPAPAGGNTIYF	TGTGCCAGCAGCCCCGCCCCGGCAGGCGGAAACACCATATATTTT
-	TRBV30	TRBJ1-1	-	CAWSWANTEAFF	TGTGCCTGGAGTTGGGCGAACACTGAAGCTTTCTTT
-	TRBV19	TRBJ2-2	TRBD1	CASSFQGAGTGELFF	TGTGCCAGTAGTTTCCAGGGGGCTGGCACCGGGGAGCTGTTTTTT
once	TRBV13	TRBJ1-1	-	CASSLSRATEAFF	TGTGCCAGCAGCTTGAGCAGGGCCACTGAAGCTTTCTTT
-	TRBV4-1	TRBJ2-2	TRBD2	CASSQAISGGQNTGELFF	TGCGCCAGCAGCCAAGCGATTAGCGGGGGGCAGAACACCGGGGAGCTGTTTTTT
-	TRBV18	TRBJ1-1	-	CASSRANTEAFF	TGTGCCAGCTCACGGGCGAACACTGAAGCTTTCTTT
few	TRBV30	TRBJ1-4	-	CAWTNTVATNEKLFF	TGTGCCTGGACCAATACAGTCGCAACTAATGAAAAACTGTTTTTT
-	TRBV7-8	TRBJ1-4	-	CASSLGKGRGLKLFF	TGTGCCAGCAGCTTAGGCAAGGGAAGGGGACTAAAACTGTTTTTT
-	TRBV4-2	TRBJ1-2	TRBD1	CASSQERQGFYGYTF	TGTGCCAGCAGCCAAGAACGACAGGGGTTCTATGGCTACACCTTC
-	TRBV7-8	TRBJ2-1	TRBD2	CASSKRWGLAGEDEQFF	TGTGCCAGCAGCAAACGGTGGGGACTAGCGGGGGAGGATGAGCAGTTCTTC
-	TRBV9	TRBJ2-5	-	CASSVGTGQETQYF	TGTGCCAGCAGCGTAGGCACAGGACAAGAGACCCAGTACTTC
-	TRBV5-4	TRBJ2-3	-	CASSPGGLTVTQYF	TGTGCCAGCAGCCCCGGAGGATTGACCGTTACGCAGTATTTT
-	TRBV2	TRBJ2-2	TRBD1	CASLTGGWGELFF	TGTGCCAGCCTAACAGGGGGCTGGGGGGAGCTGTTTTTT
-	TRBV19	TRBJ2-3	TRBD1	CASSHRQGVNTQYF	TGTGCCAGTAGCCACCGACAGGGTGTAAATACGCAGTATTTT
-	TRBV12-2	TRBJ2-1	-	CASRTRGGPYNEQFF	TGTGCAAGTCGTACACGGGGGGGCCCATACAATGAGCAGTTCTTC
-	TRBV29-1	TRBJ2-5	TRBD1	CSVDRTGAETQYF	TGCAGCGTTGACCGGACAGGGGCAGAGACCCAGTACTTC
-	TRBV6-5	TRBJ2-1	-	CASSTGPSRVNEQFF	TGTGCCAGCAGCACGGGCCCGAGCAGGGTGAATGAGCAGTTCTTC
-	TRBV5-1	TRBJ2-7	TRBD2	CASSSSGGTYEQYF	TGCGCCAGCAGCTCTAGCGGGGGGACCTACGAGCAGTACTTC
-	TRBV3-1/TRBV3-2	TRBJ2-3	-	CASSQDSGVSTDTQYF	TGTGCCAGCAGCCAAGACTCAGGGGTTTCCACAGATACGCAGTATTTT
-	TRBV19	TRBJ1-1	-	CASSIDAGSYTEAFF	TGTGCCAGTAGTATAGACGCCGGGAGCTACACTGAAGCTTTCTTT
once	TRBV7-9	TRBJ1-4	-	CASSLTGNEKLFF	TGTGCCAGCAGCTTAACTGGTAATGAAAAACTGTTTTTT
-	TRBV2	TRBJ1-4	-	CASRIRNEKLFF	TGTGCCAGCAGAATTAGAAATGAAAAACTGTTTTTT
-	TRBV2	TRBJ1-5	TRBD1	CASRQGIRQPQHF	TGTGCCAGTAGACAGGGAATAAGGCAGCCCCAGCATTTT
-	TRBV29-1	TRBJ2-5	-	CSVRLRLRETQYF	TGCAGCGTTCGCTTGCGGCTTAGAGAGACCCAGTACTTC
-	TRBV5-5	TRBJ1-5	TRBD1	CASSLAGQGDQPQHF	TGTGCCAGCAGCTTGGCCGGCCAGGGGGATCAGCCCCAGCATTTT
-	TRBV29-1	TRBJ1-3	TRBD1	CSADSDRAGNTIYF	TGCAGCGCCGATTCCGACAGGGCTGGAAACACCATATATTTT
-	TRBV7-9	TRBJ1-2	-	CASTLGGFSYGYTF	TGTGCCAGCACCCTGGGGGGGTTCAGCTATGGCTACACCTTC